This T cell receptor beta chain was recovered during a study of beta chain features in type 1 diabetes. Expressed TCRB transcripts were sequenced after all isolated RNA was converted to cDNA. An average of approximately 4 million reads was obtained for naive, central memory and regulatory T cell samples. Some clones are missing from TCRdb's copy, which holds only in-frame ones; the method was immunoSEQ multiplex PCR. The sample has fewer than 650,000 clones; around 15% are singletons. Points from the study as a whole: It was not settled here whether HLA type affects TCRB rearrangement.

Only a few counts were recorded for this clone. Its antigen is unknown. The collection from each donor was one heparinised blood draw averaging approximately 110 mL. The J segment lost 7 bases and the V segment lost 2 bases, leaving 5 bases of the junction unmatched. The CDR3 has 14 amino acids. Germline values: CDR1 MNHEY, CDR2 SVGAGI. The V and J genes are TRBV6-5 and TRBJ1-1; 9 nucleotides agree with TRBD1. The specimen was naive CD4+ T cells from blood. The receptor comes from a man aged 18 to 29 in good health. CDR3 region: CASSYGTGTYEAFF. The CDR3 bases are TGTGCCAGCAGTTACGGGACAGGGACGTATGAAGCTTTCTTT.